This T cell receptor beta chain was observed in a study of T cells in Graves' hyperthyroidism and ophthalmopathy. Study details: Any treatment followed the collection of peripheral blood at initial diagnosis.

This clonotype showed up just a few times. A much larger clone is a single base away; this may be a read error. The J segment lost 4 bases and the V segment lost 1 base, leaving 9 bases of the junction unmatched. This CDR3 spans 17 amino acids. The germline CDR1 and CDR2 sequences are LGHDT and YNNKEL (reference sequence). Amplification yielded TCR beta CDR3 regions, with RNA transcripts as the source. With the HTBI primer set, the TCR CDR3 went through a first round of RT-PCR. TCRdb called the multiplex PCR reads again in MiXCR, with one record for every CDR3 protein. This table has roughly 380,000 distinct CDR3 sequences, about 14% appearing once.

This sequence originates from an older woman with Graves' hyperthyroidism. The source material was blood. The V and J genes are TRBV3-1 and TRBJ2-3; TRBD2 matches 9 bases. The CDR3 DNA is TGTGCCAGCAGCCAAGTAGAAGCGGGAGGCAACGCAGATACGCAGTATTTT. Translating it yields CASSQVEAGGNADTQYF.